This T cell receptor beta chain emerged from a study of T-cell memory formation after mild COVID-19 (dated by TCRdb to the early 2020s). Broadly, across the study: TCR sequence clusters from the two donors were largely donor specific. The cohort comprised two young, previously healthy adult volunteers, one female and one male. Longitudinal TCRalpha and TCRbeta repertoire sequencing tracked T-cell clones expanding and contracting after mild COVID-19 in a couple of donors. What the research found in general, with its limitations: The study included only two mild cases, and larger cohorts that include severe cases with pre-infection samples were judged to be necessary. The detection of some responding clones in pre-infection memory suggests that pre-existing cross-reactive memory T cells joined the SARS-CoV-2 response. SARS-CoV-2 specificity of the second-wave clones peaking on day 37 was not confirmed. Contracting CD4+ clones were located mainly in the CM and EM memory subsets, whereas CD8+ clones were found to be enriched in EMRA. From day 15 to 85, contracting clones showed balanced CD4/CD8 phenotypes, whereas a second wave of clones that expanded from day 15 to 37 leaned towards CD4+.

Sequencing used an Illumina NovaSeq 6000. Using 5'RACE with constant-segment primers, TCRalpha and TCRbeta cDNA libraries were constructed, with sample barcodes and unique molecular identifiers added in the process. RNA was extracted from every sample with Trizol reagent. The libraries were amplified in two PCR steps, and the second step added a second sample barcode and Illumina TruSeq adapters. Sequencing of the libraries was done on an Illumina NovaSeq, producing 2 x 150 bp paired-end reads. Under the source paper's analysis protocol: Reads were demultiplexed and collapsed into UMI-guided consensus sequences with migec v1.2.7. Using mixcr v2.1.11, UMI consensuses were aligned to TRA and TRB V and J templates and then assembled into clonotypes. Expanded or contracted clonotypes were those called significant by both edgeR and NoisET, with noise models trained on biological replicates. For edgeR calls, the cutoffs were a false discovery rate-adjusted p below 0.01 and a log2 fold-change threshold of 1. PCA with hierarchical clustering of max-normalized trajectories of the 1000 most abundant clonotypes was used as exploratory dynamics analysis. Separately sequenced CD4+ and CD8+ repertoires were used to assign a CD4 or CD8 phenotype to each responding clone. TCRdb ran its own pipeline on the public reads, namely fastp trimming at Q25 and MiXCR clone calling, and kept in-frame beta chains. Every entry covers one CDR3 protein and lists the most common genes and DNA from its rows. TCRdb, not the original authors, processed these V and J calls. The sample table contains about 190,000 distinct CDR3 sequences; only one count was recorded for 20% to 25% of them. Together, the top ten hold more than 20% of the sample.

From the cysteine up to the phenylalanine, the CDR3 has a length of 14 residues. Solely the CDR3 DNA is kept, with 42 bases framed from the first base. A distance of 18 bases separates the germline ends of V and J, which lose 5 bases and 6 bases respectively. The CDR1 and CDR2 encoded by the germline V gene (reference sequence) are GTSNPN and SVGIG. This clonotype turned up a few times. Its antigen has not been determined. Per-base qualities were not stored, and no clone one base away is much larger. Ficoll-Paque density gradient centrifugation was used to isolate PBMCs. The rearrangement combines TRBV30 with TRBJ2-3; the D element could tentatively be TRBD1 or TRBD2, as 5 bases agree for each. The sequence came from an adult woman who had mild COVID-19 (a few samples of this study predate the infection). The sample titles of this study are shuffled in the database, so cell type and time point are left out; the donor was told from shared clones. Sequenced: PBMCs or a T cell subset sorted from them (not recorded which). The CDR3 corresponds to CAWAAWGRTDTQYF. The DNA sequence follows: TGTGCCTGGGCGGCCTGGGGGAGAACTGATACGCAGTATTTT.